Listed here is a single TCR beta chain. As yet, its antigen is unknown. The data derive from a study of T cell responses to AZD1222 COVID-19 vaccine. Sequencing was performed with immunoSEQ multiplex PCR; in TCRdb, only in-frame clones are kept and a portion is missing. The sample has some 130,000 clones, approximately 93% seen once. The junction had 8 bases not matched to a gene; V was cut back by 10 bases and J by 4 bases. Germline CDR1 is SNHLY and CDR2 is FYNNEI. The length of the CDR3 is 13 residues. The study's findings and limits: Researchers report vaccine-associated CD4 TCRs spanning spike, with dominance at 160-218 and 743-854. Without day 14 samples, only post-peak T cell repertoires were studied.

J is TRBJ1-1 and V is TRBV2; TRBD1 agrees at 8 bases. The sample here was peripheral blood, taken on day 0 of AZD1222 vaccination. This receptor was taken from an adult in good health. This CDR3 reads CATADRDATEAFF. The CDR3, as DNA: TGTGCCACTGCGGACAGGGATGCCACTGAAGCTTTCTTT.